Below, one TCR beta chain is given with its context. The entry originates in a study of read filtering for tumor transcriptome and immune sequencing. From about 400 ng of RNA, a library with molecular barcoded alpha/delta and beta/gamma adaptors was made. TCRdb ran MiXCR on the reads and lists one entry per CDR3 protein. The sample has fewer than 35,000 distinct CDR3 sequences, 18% seen once. Per germline, CDR1 DFQATT and CDR2 SNEGSKA (reference sequence). CDR3 length equals 13 residues. V was clipped by 6 bases and J by 8 bases; unmatched bases: 7. The sequence came from a donor over 35 with multiple myeloma. Sequencing was carried out using a population of CD138-negative cells sorted from bone marrow. V is TRBV20-1 and J is TRBJ1-4; the match to TRBD1 covers 9 bases. CDR3 residues: CSATGGAVEKLFF. The DNA for the CDR3 is TGCAGTGCCACAGGGGGCGCGGTAGAAAAACTGTTTTTT.